Sequencing of this T cell receptor (beta chain) was carried out in a study of type 1 and type 2 diabetes patients. Overall study context: A total of fewer than 25,000,000 paired-end reads came from the whole study.

The V and J ends lost 1 base and 4 bases, in that order; junction bases with no gene match: 8. This CDR3 is built from 17 residues. Germline values: CDR1 MGHRA, CDR2 YSYEKL. Roughly 9 milliliters of peripheral blood were drawn from each donor. Genomic DNA was the PCR template. Multiplex PCR with 30 forward and 13 reverse primers amplified the TCR beta CDR3. TCRdb reprocessed the multiplex PCR reads with MiXCR, giving one entry per CDR3 protein. This table has about 270,000 distinct CDR3 sequences, roughly 48% appearing once. This TCR came from a man between 18 and 35 years old with type 2 diabetes. The rearrangement links TRBV4-1 to TRBJ2-5, with 11 nucleotides matching TRBD2. The specimen sequenced was peripheral blood mononuclear cells (PBMCs). The CDR3 region has the DNA TGCGCCAGCAGCCAAGTTCAGTTTAGCGGGGGGGTAGAGACCCAGTACTTC. It encodes CASSQVQFSGGVETQYF.